The 28 T cell receptor beta chains listed next were all sequenced from one sample in a study of cytomegalovirus exposure and HLA in healthy donors. PCR primers comprised 60 Vbeta and 13 Jbeta primers. The method was immunoSEQ multiplex PCR; TCRdb's version includes in-frame clones alone and lacks a portion of them. The data contain some 150,000 clones, 70% to 80% of them singletons. Sequenced material: PBMCs. The receptors stem from a man aged 40-49 years in good health and CMV-seronegative.

V gene TRBV5-4 combines with J gene TRBJ2-1; 9 bases agree with TRBD1. With 1 base clipped from V and 4 bases from J, the junction kept 3 bases outside the gene matches. The CDR3 is 15 residues long. Germline V gene lookup returns CDR1 SGHNT and CDR2 YYREEE (reference sequence). CDR3 sequence reads: CASSLTGGGYNEQFF. CDR3 coding DNA: TGTGCCAGCAGCTTGACAGGGGGCGGGTACAATGAGCAGTTCTTC.

V and J are TRBV21-1 and TRBJ2-2; no DNA check was done on the table's D call, TRBD1. TRBV21-1 is flagged as a pseudogene. This CDR3 has 17 residues. CDR3 nucleotides: TGTGCCAGCAGCAAGATCCCGGGACAGGGAAATGGCGGGGAGCTGTTTTTT. Translation: CASSKIPGQGNGGELFF.

V gene TRBV30 combines with J gene TRBJ2-5; 13 bases line up with TRBD2. Per germline, CDR1 GTSNPN and CDR2 SVGIG (reference sequence). The V segment lost 1 base and the J segment 4 bases; nucleotides outside the gene matches: 3. This CDR3 is 15 amino acids long. Here the CDR3 reads CAWSGGLAGRETQYF. The DNA for the CDR3 is TGTGCCTGGAGTGGGGGACTAGCGGGAAGAGAGACCCAGTACTTC.

The gene calls are TRBV6-6 and TRBJ2-7, with D uncertain. The V gene lost 5 bases and the J gene lost 0 bases, with 11 bases spanning the gap. CDR1 and CDR2 (germline): MNHNY, SVGAGI (reference sequence). This CDR3 region has 14 residues. Written as DNA, the CDR3 is TGTGCCAGCAGTCTTGACGGAGCCTCCTACGAGCAGTACTTC. Encoded protein: CASSLDGASYEQYF.

DNA for the CDR3: TGTGCCAGTAGTATTCCAGGACACACCTACGAGCAGTACTTC. This gives the protein CASSIPGHTYEQYF. The genes are TRBV19 and TRBJ2-7, with a possible D match to TRBD1 (5 bases). V was pared by 3 bases and J by 2 bases, with 11 bases between. The germline gives CDR1 LNHDA, CDR2 SQIVND (reference sequence). This CDR3 region has 14 residues.

V usage is TRBV18 and J usage is TRBJ2-7; 10 bases are shared with TRBD1. The CDR3 sequence is 16 residues long. The germline V gene has CDR1 KGHSH and CDR2 LQKENI. The J segment lost 3 bases and the V segment lost 3 bases, leaving 8 bases of the junction unmatched. DNA of the CDR3: TGTGCCAGCTCACCTCGCCGACAGGGGGCAAGCTACGAGCAGTACTTC. As protein: CASSPRRQGASYEQYF.

This chain connects TRBV6-5 to TRBJ2-3; D may be TRBD2 (5 bases). CDR3 length: 15 residues. The V gene lost 6 bases and the J gene lost 6 bases, with 19 bases spanning the gap. The germline V gene encodes CDR1 MNHEY and CDR2 SVGAGI. CDR3 sequence: CASRPRSGAQDTQYF. CDR3 DNA sequence: TGTGCCAGCAGGCCCAGGAGCGGAGCTCAGGATACGCAGTATTTT.

The chain is built from TRBV19 and TRBJ2-3, with 7 bases aligning to TRBD1. Germline assignment: CDR1 LNHDA and CDR2 SQIVND (reference sequence). The J segment lost 2 bases and the V segment lost 3 bases, leaving 2 bases of the junction unmatched. This CDR3 is 14 amino acids long. CDR3 bases: TGTGCCAGTAGTATTGGACAGGCCACAGATACGCAGTATTTT. Translating it yields CASSIGQATDTQYF.

Here the CDR3 reads CASTQRASGIRGEGYEQFF. The CDR3, as DNA: TGCGCCAGCACCCAACGGGCTAGCGGGATTAGGGGGGAAGGATATGAGCAGTTCTTC. This chain joins TRBV5-1 and TRBJ2-1; 9 bases are shared with TRBD2. Germline V gives CDR1 SGHRS, CDR2 YFSETQ. V lost 6 bases, J lost 8 bases, and 24 bases stayed unmatched. This CDR3 comprises 19 residues.

The rearrangement links TRBV2 to TRBJ2-2; TRBD2 aligns across 8 bases. With V trimmed by 6 bases and J by 4 bases, 4 bases remained unmatched. CDR1 SNHLY and CDR2 FYNNEI come from the germline V gene. The CDR3 runs to 14 residues. The CDR3 nucleotides read TGTGCCAGCAGGGGGACTAGGGTCACCGGGGAGCTGTTTTTT. This codes for CASRGTRVTGELFF.

This clone was observed a few times. A much larger clone sits a single nucleotide away, making a read error possible. In the same sample, other DNA sequences code for this CDR3. The rearrangement joins TRBV4-2 to TRBJ1-1; a weak D match, TRBD1 (5 bases). Germline CDR1 LGHNA, CDR2 YNFKEQ. The CDR3 contains 16 residues. V lost 3 bases and J 3 bases, leaving 17 bases between the germline ends. CDR3 region: CASSQGSVGGHTEAFF. The CDR3 region has the DNA TGTGCCAGCAGCCAGGGTTCCGTCGGGGGTCACACTGAAGCTTTCTTT.

The rearrangement links TRBV2 to TRBJ2-5; 11 bases are shared with TRBD2. The germline gives CDR1 SNHLY, CDR2 FYNNEI. Losses at the gene ends were 6 bases for V and 4 bases for J; bases not matched to a gene: 13. The CDR3 has 17 amino acids. In nucleotides, the CDR3 is TGTGCCAGCAGACCGGGACTAGCGGACCCAGGGGGAGAGACCCAGTACTTC. This gives the protein CASRPGLADPGGETQYF. Full variable domain (rest looked up from reference TRBV2 and TRBJ2-5): EPEVTQTPSHQVTQMGQEVILRCVPISNHLYFYWYRQILGQKVEFLVSFYNNEISEKSEIFDDQFSVERPDGSNFTLKIRSTKLEDSAMYFCASRPGLADPGGETQYFGPGTRLLVL.

The chain's CDR3 is CAGRRAGANVLTF. The CDR3, as DNA: TGTGCCGGACGCAGGGCTGGGGCCAACGTCCTGACTTTC. The V and J genes are TRBV28 and TRBJ2-6; a possible D gene is TRBD1 (5 bases). The V end was cut by 11 bases, the J end by 2 bases, with 10 bases between. The CDR3 spans 13 residues. The germline V gene encodes CDR1 MDHEN and CDR2 SYDVKM.

The chain has TRBV21-1 and TRBJ2-7; the tabulated D call, TRBD1, remains unverified against the DNA. TRBV21-1 is flagged as a pseudogene. This CDR3 is 16 amino acids long. The CDR3: CASSGTSQGVSYEQYF. The CDR3 bases are TGTGCCAGCAGCGGAACTTCACAGGGGGTCTCCTACGAGCAGTACTTC.

This chain links TRBV9 with TRBJ2-2; TRBD2 aligns across 12 bases. Germline CDR1 reads SGDLS; CDR2 reads YYNGEE. V was pared by 4 bases and J by 8 bases, with 6 bases of the junction left unmatched. The CDR3 is 15 residues long. The CDR3 nucleotides are TGTGCCAGCAGCAGACGGACTAGCGGGAATGGGGAGCTGTTTTTT. Amino acid sequence: CASSRRTSGNGELFF.

The V and J genes are TRBV4-2 and TRBJ1-5, with D unclear. The CDR3 consists of 15 residues. Per the germline V gene, CDR1 is LGHNA and CDR2 is YNFKEQ. The germline V and J ends were trimmed by 1 base and 0 bases, with 7 bases remaining between them. CDR3 protein: CASSQGENSNQPQHF. DNA for the CDR3: TGTGCCAGCAGCCAAGGAGAAAATAGCAATCAGCCCCAGCATTTT.

This clone was detected only a few times. This chain links TRBV7-8 with TRBJ2-1; 7 bases agree with TRBD2. This CDR3 comprises 15 residues. V was pared by 5 bases and J by 8 bases, with 12 bases of the junction left unmatched. Germline V gene data show CDR1 as SGHVS and CDR2 as FQNEAQ. CDR3 sequence reads: CASSPWGEGTDEQFF. The CDR3 coding sequence is TGTGCCAGCAGCCCATGGGGGGAGGGCACGGATGAGCAGTTCTTC.

The chain recombines TRBV2 with TRBJ1-5, with D unresolved. Germline V gene sequence: CDR1 SNHLY, CDR2 FYNNEI. V was cut by 8 bases and J by 7 bases, with 21 bases left in between. The length of the CDR3 is 15 residues. The CDR3 reads CASGPLVRAGQPQHF. Here the CDR3 DNA reads TGTGCCAGCGGTCCCCTCGTGAGGGCGGGCCAGCCCCAGCATTTT.

This sequence joins TRBV19 and TRBJ2-6; 8 bases are shared with TRBD2. Trimming at V came to 3 bases and at J to 2 bases, leaving 12 bases not matched to a gene. Per germline, CDR1 LNHDA and CDR2 SQIVND (reference sequence). CDR3 length equals 19 residues. The CDR3 DNA reads TGTGCCAGTAGTATCGCCGGGGGGGGCGTGGGAACTGGGGCCAACGTCCTGACTTTC. This codes for CASSIAGGGVGTGANVLTF.

Concerning this clone itself: The junction departs from the called germline gene at one end, perhaps through a read error. The V gene is TRBV20-1, the J gene TRBJ1-2; unclear D gene. This CDR3 has 11 residues. Germline V gene lookup returns CDR1 DFQATT and CDR2 SNEGSKA (reference sequence). The CDR3 coding sequence is TGCAGTGCTAGAGGGGCAGCAACACGTGTATTC. It translates to CSARGAATRVF.

This clone was recorded only once. This chain joins TRBV7-2 and TRBJ2-5; a possible D gene is TRBD1 (5 bases). There are 13 residues in the CDR3. Germline V lookup: CDR1 SGHTA, CDR2 FQGNSA. Trimming shortened V by 4 bases and J by 4 bases, and 10 bases separated the two germline ends. DNA for the CDR3: TGTGCCAGCAGCTCCGACAGTAGAGAGACCCAGTACTTC. Protein: CASSSDSRETQYF. Full variable domain (missing parts from reference TRBV7-2 and TRBJ2-5): GAGVSQSPSNKVTEKGKDVELRCDPISGHTALYWYRQSLGQGLEFLIYFQGNSAPDKSGLPSDRFSAERTGGSVSTLTIQRTQQEDSAVYLCASSSDSRETQYFGPGTRLLVL.

Regarding this clone: Distinct nucleotide sequences in the sample also encode this CDR3. The chain carries TRBV5-1 and TRBJ2-5; 7 nucleotides match TRBD1. After removal of 4 bases from V and 1 base from J, the junction contained 4 bases not matched to a gene. CDR3 size: 14 residues. The germline V gene has CDR1 SGHRS and CDR2 YFSETQ. The CDR3 DNA sequence: TGCGCCAGCAGCCCCTCAGGGGGCCAAGAGACCCAGTACTTC. The encoded protein is CASSPSGGQETQYF.

This chain joins TRBV2 and TRBJ2-7; tentatively, D is TRBD2 (5 bases). The CDR3 consists of 15 residues. Between the trimmed V and J ends, which lost 0 bases and 5 bases, there was a span of 14 bases. Germline V gene sequence: CDR1 SNHLY, CDR2 FYNNEI. The DNA of the CDR3 is TGTGCCAGCAGTGAAGCGCGACACCCGAGGGACGAGCAGTACTTC. This encodes CASSEARHPRDEQYF.

In its sample, this clone was seen a few times. The chain employs TRBV2 and TRBJ2-5; 7 bases are a match to TRBD1. With V trimmed by 3 bases and J by 1 base, 2 bases remained unmatched. Germline CDR1 and CDR2: SNHLY and FYNNEI. CDR3 length: 14 amino acids. The CDR3 coding sequence is TGTGCCAGCAGTGACCGGACAGGCCAAGAGACCCAGTACTTC. This gives the protein CASSDRTGQETQYF.

The genes are TRBV5-6 and TRBJ2-7, with TRBD2 matching over 7 bases. This CDR3 has 15 residues. Germline V gene data show CDR1 as SGHDT and CDR2 as YYEEEE. V lost 2 bases and J lost 1; bases outside the gene matches: 6. CDR3 residues: CASSFLAAGSYEQYF. CDR3 sequence (DNA): TGTGCCAGCAGCTTCCTAGCGGCCGGATCCTACGAGCAGTACTTC.

This chain uses TRBV27 with TRBJ2-3; 8 bases agree with TRBD2. The germline V gene encodes CDR1 MNHEY and CDR2 SMNVEV (reference sequence). Trimming cost V 5 bases and J 6 bases; bases outside gene matches: 4. The CDR3 loop spans 13 amino acids. Here the CDR3 reads CASSSREGDTQYF. CDR3 DNA: TGTGCCAGCAGTAGCCGGGAGGGGGATACGCAGTATTTT.

V gene TRBV6-6 combines with J gene TRBJ2-2, with D unclear. Germline V gene data show CDR1 as MNHNY and CDR2 as SVGAGI (reference sequence). Trimming took 8 bases from V and 2 from J, leaving 3 bases between them. The CDR3 spans 11 residues. The CDR3 region is CASLNTGELFF. For the CDR3, the DNA is TGTGCCAGCCTTAACACCGGGGAGCTGTTTTTT.

The genes are TRBV25-1 and TRBJ2-1; possibly TRBD1 for D (6 bases). Germline CDR1 reads MGHDK; CDR2 reads SYGVNS. The length of the CDR3 is 15 residues. V shed 5 bases and J shed 2 bases, with 13 bases lying between them. CDR3 protein: CASSKTGRTYNEQFF. DNA of the CDR3: TGTGCCAGCAGTAAAACAGGGCGAACCTACAATGAGCAGTTCTTC.